The next 13 T cell receptor beta chains were all read from a single sample in a study of beta chain features in type 1 diabetes. Investigators reverse transcribed all isolated RNA, so they sequenced expressed TCRB transcripts. Produced via immunoSEQ multiplex PCR; TCRdb's table is partial and in-frame only. The sample yields hundreds of thousands of clones, over 10% seen once. Study findings and constraints: The study found moderately but significantly shorter TCRB CDR3s in all four CD4+ subsets of Type 1 diabetes patients.

These receptors are not linked to any known antigen. Sequenced sample: naive CD4+ T cells from blood. These receptors all stem from a man between 18 and 29 years old with type 1 diabetes.

This chain joins TRBV5-4 and TRBJ2-3; the match to TRBD2 covers 11 bases. Germline CDR1 reads SGHNT; CDR2 reads YYREEE (reference sequence). The CDR3 sequence is 15 residues long. The V and J ends lost 4 bases and 3 bases, in that order; junction bases with no gene match: 4. The CDR3 here is CASSTGTSGTDTQYF. The CDR3 DNA reads as TGTGCCAGCAGCACGGGGACTAGCGGTACAGATACGCAGTATTTT.

The gene calls are TRBV15 and TRBJ1-2; D gene uncertain. The CDR3 loop spans 13 amino acids. From germline, CDR1 is LNHNV and CDR2 YYDKDF (reference sequence). V lost 0 bases and J lost 1, with 3 bases in between. The CDR3 reads CATSRDSNYGYTF. DNA for the CDR3: TGTGCCACCAGCAGAGACAGTAACTATGGCTACACCTTC. The full variable domain, completed using reference TRBV15 and TRBJ1-2, is DAMVIQNPRYQVTQFGKPVTLSCSQTLNHNVMYWYQQKSSQAPKLLFHYYDKDFNNEADTPDNFQSRRPNTSFCFLDIRSPGLGDTAMYLCATSRDSNYGYTFGSGTRLTVV.

This clone was counted only a few times. The rearrangement uses TRBV18 and TRBJ2-1, with 10 bases fitting TRBD2. The CDR3 length is 16 residues. Germline V gene sequence: CDR1 KGHSH, CDR2 LQKENI. After removal of 0 bases from V and 2 bases from J, the junction contained 1 base not matched to a gene. The CDR3 sequence is CASSPPLAGAYNEQFF. CDR3 nucleotides: TGTGCCAGCTCACCACCCCTAGCGGGGGCCTACAATGAGCAGTTCTTC.

The table lists this clone with a few counts. This chain links TRBV29-1 with TRBJ1-1; no reliable D call. From germline, CDR1 is SQVTM and CDR2 ANQGSEA. There are 12 residues in the CDR3. CDR3 DNA sequence: TGCAGTGCCTATCGGATGAACACTGAAGCTTTCTTT. Its protein is CSAYRMNTEAFF.

A few counts support this clone. This sequence joins TRBV5-6 and TRBJ2-5; 7 bases match TRBD1. This CDR3 region has 14 residues. V was pared by 4 bases and J by 4 bases, with 7 bases of the junction left unmatched. Germline assignment: CDR1 SGHDT and CDR2 YYEEEE. CDR3 in DNA: TGTGCCAGCAGCCGTACAGGGGACGGAGAGACCCAGTACTTC. Translated: CASSRTGDGETQYF.

This clone appeared a few times. The chain recombines TRBV19 with TRBJ1-5; tentatively, D is TRBD1 (6 bases). The CDR3 has 16 amino acids. Between the trimmed V and J ends, which lost 9 bases and 6 bases, there was a span of 24 bases. In germline, CDR1 is LNHDA, CDR2 SQIVND (reference sequence). The CDR3 is CASSSSQGIASQPQHF. CDR3 DNA: TGTGCCAGCAGCTCCTCACAGGGAATTGCGAGTCAGCCCCAGCATTTT.

The J gene is TRBJ1-6, the V gene TRBV7-6; D is unresolved. This CDR3 has 14 amino acids. From germline, CDR1 is SGHVS and CDR2 FNYEAQ. V shed 1 base and J shed 6 bases, with 7 bases lying between them. This chain's CDR3 is CASSLGPINSPLHF. The CDR3 DNA sequence: TGTGCCAGCAGCTTAGGACCGATTAATTCACCCCTCCACTTT.

With respect to this clone: The same CDR3 arises from other DNA sequences in this sample as well. This chain connects TRBV5-1 to TRBJ2-5, with D tentatively TRBD2 (5 bases). The germline CDR1 and CDR2 sequences are SGHRS and YFSETQ. V lost 1 base, J lost 5 bases, and 6 bases lay in between. The CDR3 is made up of 12 amino acids. CDR3 residues: CASSLTGETQYF. CDR3 DNA sequence: TGCGCCAGCAGCTTGACGGGGGAGACCCAGTACTTC.

This clone occurred a few times. The genes are TRBV14 and TRBJ2-7; a weak D match, TRBD2 (6 bases). Trimming shortened V by 4 bases and J by 3 bases, and 13 bases separated the two germline ends. This CDR3 spans 14 amino acids. CDR1 is SGHDN and CDR2 is FVKESK in the germline V gene. As DNA, the CDR3 is TGTGCCAGCAGCCTTCTGCAGGGAGGCTACGAGCAGTACTTC. Its translation: CASSLLQGGYEQYF. Drawing the rest from reference TRBV14 and TRBJ2-7, the complete variable domain is EAGVTQFPSHSVIEKGQTVTLRCDPISGHDNLYWYRRVMGKEIKFLLHFVKESKQDESGMPNNRFLAERTGGTYSTLKVQPAELEDSGVYFCASSLLQGGYEQYFGPGTRLTVT.

The rearrangement uses TRBV30 and TRBJ1-6; weak D call: TRBD1 (6 bases). The germline gives CDR1 GTSNPN, CDR2 SVGIG (reference sequence). There are 15 residues in the CDR3. V gave up 5 bases and J gave up 1 base, with 12 bases separating them. The CDR3 reads CAWQGQGSYNSPLHF. In DNA form, the CDR3 reads TGTGCCTGGCAGGGGCAGGGATCCTATAATTCACCCCTCCACTTT.

This sequence joins TRBV5-4 and TRBJ2-7, with D possibly being TRBD1 (7 bases). With 0 bases removed from V and 6 bases from J, the gap between germline ends came to 16 bases. The length of the CDR3 is 15 residues. Germline loops: CDR1 SGHNT, CDR2 YYREEE (reference sequence). This CDR3 is CASSLGQGGLGEQYF. The CDR3 bases are TGTGCCAGCAGCTTGGGACAGGGAGGTTTGGGCGAGCAGTACTTC.

The V gene is TRBV11-3, the J gene TRBJ2-5; 9 bases map to TRBD1. CDR3 size: 15 residues. Germline-derived CDR1 and CDR2 are SGHNT and YENEEA. With V trimmed by 1 base and J by 5 bases, 5 bases remained unmatched. The CDR3 reads CASSLVQGAIETQYF. Written as DNA, the CDR3 is TGTGCCAGCAGCTTAGTACAGGGGGCGATTGAGACCCAGTACTTC.

The chain joins TRBV9 to TRBJ2-5, with no clear D. There are 12 residues in the CDR3. In germline, CDR1 is SGDLS, CDR2 YYNGEE. V was clipped by 5 bases and J by 0 bases, with 5 bases between them. CDR3 loop: CASSGHQETQYF. CDR3 bases: TGTGCCAGCAGTGGACACCAAGAGACCCAGTACTTC.